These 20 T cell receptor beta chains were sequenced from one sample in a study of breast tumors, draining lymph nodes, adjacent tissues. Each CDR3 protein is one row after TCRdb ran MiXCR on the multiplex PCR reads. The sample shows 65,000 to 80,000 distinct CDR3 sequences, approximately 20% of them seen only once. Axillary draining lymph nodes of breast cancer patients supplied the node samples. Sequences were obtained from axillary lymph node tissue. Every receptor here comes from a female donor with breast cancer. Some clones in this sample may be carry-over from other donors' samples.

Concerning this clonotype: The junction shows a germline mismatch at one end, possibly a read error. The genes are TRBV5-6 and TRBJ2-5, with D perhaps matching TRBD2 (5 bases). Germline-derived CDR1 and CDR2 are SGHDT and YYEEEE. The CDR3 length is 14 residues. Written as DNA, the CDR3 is TGTGCCGGCAGCTTACGCCTAGCCGAAGAGACCCAGTACTTC. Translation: CAGSLRLAEETQYF.

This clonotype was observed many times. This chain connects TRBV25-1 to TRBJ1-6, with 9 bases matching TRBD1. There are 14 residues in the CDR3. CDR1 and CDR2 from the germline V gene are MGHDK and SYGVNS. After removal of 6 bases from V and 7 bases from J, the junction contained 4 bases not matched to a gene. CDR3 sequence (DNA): TGTGCCAGCAGAGACAGGGGGTCCAATTCACCCCTCCACTTT. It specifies CASRDRGSNSPLHF.

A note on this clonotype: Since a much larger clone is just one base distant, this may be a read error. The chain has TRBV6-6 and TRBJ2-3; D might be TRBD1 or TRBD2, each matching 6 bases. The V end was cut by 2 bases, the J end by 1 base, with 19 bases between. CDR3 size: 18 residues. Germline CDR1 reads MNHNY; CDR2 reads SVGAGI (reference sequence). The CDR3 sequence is CASSYRGALTGGTDTQYF. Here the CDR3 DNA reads TGTGCCAGCAGTTACAGGGGGGCCCTAACGGGGGGCACAGATACGCAGTATTTT.

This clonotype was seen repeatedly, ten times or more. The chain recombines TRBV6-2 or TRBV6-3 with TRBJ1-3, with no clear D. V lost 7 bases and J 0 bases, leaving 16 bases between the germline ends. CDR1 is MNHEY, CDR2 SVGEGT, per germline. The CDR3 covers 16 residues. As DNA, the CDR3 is TGTGCCAGCAACGGGGTCTCTCTCCCCTCTGGAAACACCATATATTTT. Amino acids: CASNGVSLPSGNTIYF.

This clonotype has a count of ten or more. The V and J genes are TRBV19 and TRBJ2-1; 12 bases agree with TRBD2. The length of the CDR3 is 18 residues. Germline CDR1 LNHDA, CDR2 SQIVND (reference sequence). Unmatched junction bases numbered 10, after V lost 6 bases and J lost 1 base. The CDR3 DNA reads TGTGCCAGTAGCTGGGTTCTAGCGGGAGGGTTTTCCTACAATGAGCAGTTCTTC. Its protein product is CASSWVLAGGFSYNEQFF.

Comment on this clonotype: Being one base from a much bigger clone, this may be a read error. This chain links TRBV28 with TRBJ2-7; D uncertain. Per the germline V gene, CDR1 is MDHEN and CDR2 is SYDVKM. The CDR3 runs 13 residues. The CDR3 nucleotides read TGTGCCGGCAGTTTACCGCCCCCACGGGAGCAGTACTTC. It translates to CAGSLPPPREQYF.

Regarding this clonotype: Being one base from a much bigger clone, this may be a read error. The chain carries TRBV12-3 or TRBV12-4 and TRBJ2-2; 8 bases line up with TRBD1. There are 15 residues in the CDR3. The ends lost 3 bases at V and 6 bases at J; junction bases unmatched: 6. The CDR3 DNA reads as TGTGCCAGCAGTTTGATACAGGGGGGAGCCGGGGAGCTGTTTTTT. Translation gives CASSLIQGGAGELFF.

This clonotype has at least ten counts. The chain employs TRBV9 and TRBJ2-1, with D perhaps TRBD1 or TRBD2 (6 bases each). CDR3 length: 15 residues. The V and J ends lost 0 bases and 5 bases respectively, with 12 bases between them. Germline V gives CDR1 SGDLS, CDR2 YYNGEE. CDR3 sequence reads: CASSVATRGDNEQFF. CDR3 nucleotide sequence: TGTGCCAGCAGCGTAGCTACAAGGGGGGACAATGAGCAGTTCTTC.

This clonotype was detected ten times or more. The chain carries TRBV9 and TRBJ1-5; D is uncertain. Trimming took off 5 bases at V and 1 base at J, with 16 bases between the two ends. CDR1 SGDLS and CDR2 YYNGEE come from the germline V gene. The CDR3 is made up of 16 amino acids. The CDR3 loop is CASRGKYGRSNQPQHF. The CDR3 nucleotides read TGTGCCAGCAGGGGAAAGTACGGACGGAGCAATCAGCCCCAGCATTTT.

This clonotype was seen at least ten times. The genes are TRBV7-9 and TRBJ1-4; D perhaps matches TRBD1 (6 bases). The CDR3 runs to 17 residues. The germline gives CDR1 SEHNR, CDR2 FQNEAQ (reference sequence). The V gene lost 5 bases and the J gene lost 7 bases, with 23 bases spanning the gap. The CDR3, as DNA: TGTGCCAGCAGCCTTAATTGGGACATAGGCCGGAGTGAAAAACTGTTTTTT. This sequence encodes CASSLNWDIGRSEKLFF.

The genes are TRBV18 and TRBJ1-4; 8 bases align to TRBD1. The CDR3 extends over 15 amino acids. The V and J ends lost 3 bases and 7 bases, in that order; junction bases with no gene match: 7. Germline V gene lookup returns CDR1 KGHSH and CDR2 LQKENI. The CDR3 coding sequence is TGTGCCAGCTCACCCAACAGACAGGGGAGTGAAAAACTGTTTTTT. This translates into CASSPNRQGSEKLFF.

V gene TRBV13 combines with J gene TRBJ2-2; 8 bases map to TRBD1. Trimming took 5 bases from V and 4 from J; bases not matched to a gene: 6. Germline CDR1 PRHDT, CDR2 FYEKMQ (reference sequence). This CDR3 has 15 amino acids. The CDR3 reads CASSVNRGITGELFF. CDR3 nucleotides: TGTGCCAGCAGCGTAAACAGGGGGATCACCGGGGAGCTGTTTTTT.

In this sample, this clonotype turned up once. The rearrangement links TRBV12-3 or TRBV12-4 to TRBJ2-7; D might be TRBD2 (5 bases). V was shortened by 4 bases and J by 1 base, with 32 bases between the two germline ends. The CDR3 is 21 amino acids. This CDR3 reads CASSYSRKAGERIQGSYEQYF. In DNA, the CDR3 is TGTGCCAGCAGTTACTCCCGAAAGGCTGGGGAGCGTATCCAAGGGTCCTACGAGCAGTACTTC.

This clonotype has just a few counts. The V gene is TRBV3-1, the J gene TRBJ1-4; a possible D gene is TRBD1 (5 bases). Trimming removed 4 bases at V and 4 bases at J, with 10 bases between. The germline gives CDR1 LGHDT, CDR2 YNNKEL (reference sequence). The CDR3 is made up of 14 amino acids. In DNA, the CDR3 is TGTGCCAGCAGCCCTAGGGACCTTAATGAAAAACTGTTTTTT. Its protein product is CASSPRDLNEKLFF.

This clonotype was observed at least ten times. CDR3 in amino acids: CASSKGGANVLTF. The CDR3 DNA is TGTGCCAGCAGTAAGGGTGGGGCCAACGTCCTGACTTTC. The chain uses TRBV2 and TRBJ2-6, with D unclear. This CDR3 contains 13 residues. V was trimmed by 5 bases and J by 3 bases, leaving 5 bases between them. CDR1 is SNHLY and CDR2 is FYNNEI in the germline V gene.

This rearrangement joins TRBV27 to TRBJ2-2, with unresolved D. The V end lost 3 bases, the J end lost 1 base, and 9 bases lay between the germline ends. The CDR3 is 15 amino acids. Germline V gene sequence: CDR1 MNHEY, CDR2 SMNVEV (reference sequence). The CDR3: CASSLRSENTGELFF. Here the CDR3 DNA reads TGTGCCAGCAGTTTGCGCAGCGAGAACACCGGGGAGCTGTTTTTT.

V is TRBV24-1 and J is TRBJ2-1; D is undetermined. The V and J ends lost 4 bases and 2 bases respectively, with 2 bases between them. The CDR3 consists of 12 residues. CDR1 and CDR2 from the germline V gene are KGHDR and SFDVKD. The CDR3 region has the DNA TGTGCCACCAGTGACCCCTACAATGAGCAGTTCTTC. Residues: CATSDPYNEQFF.

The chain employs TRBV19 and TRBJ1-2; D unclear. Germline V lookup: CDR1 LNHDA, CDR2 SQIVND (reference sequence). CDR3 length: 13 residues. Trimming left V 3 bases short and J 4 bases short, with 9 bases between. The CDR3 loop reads CASSISPSYGYTF. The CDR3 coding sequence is TGTGCCAGTAGTATTAGCCCCAGCTATGGCTACACCTTC.

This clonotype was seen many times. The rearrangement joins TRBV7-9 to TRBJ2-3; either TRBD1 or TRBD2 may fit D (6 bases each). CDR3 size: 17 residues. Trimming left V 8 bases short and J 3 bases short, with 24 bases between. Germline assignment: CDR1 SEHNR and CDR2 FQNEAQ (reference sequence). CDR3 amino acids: CASLSLRGDIRTDTQYF. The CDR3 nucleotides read TGTGCCAGCTTATCGCTAAGGGGGGATATTAGAACAGATACGCAGTATTTT. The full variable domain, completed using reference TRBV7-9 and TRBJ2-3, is DTGVSQNPRHKITKRGQNVTFRCDPISEHNRLYWYRQTLGQGPEFLTYFQNEAQLEKSRLLSDRFSAERPKGSFSTLEIQRTEQGDSAMYLCASLSLRGDIRTDTQYFGPGTRLTVL.

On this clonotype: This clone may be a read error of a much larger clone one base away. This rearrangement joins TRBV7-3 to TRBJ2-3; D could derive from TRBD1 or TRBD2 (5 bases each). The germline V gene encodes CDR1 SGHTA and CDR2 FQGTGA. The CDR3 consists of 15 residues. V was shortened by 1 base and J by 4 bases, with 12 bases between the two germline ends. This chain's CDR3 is CASSLIPGRADTQYF. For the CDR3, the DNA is TGTGCCAGCAGCTTAATTCCAGGGAGAGCAGATACGCAGTATTTT.